This note documents a single T cell receptor (beta chain) sequence. The antigen remains undetermined. The junction shows a germline mismatch at one end, possibly a read error. Sequencing of DNA taken from cultured CD4+ T cells relied on the Oncomine TCR Beta short-read assay. It was from cultured CD4+ T cells that genomic DNA was extracted. MiXCR, run by TCRdb on the PCR reads, gives a single entry per CDR3 protein. This repertoire shows approximately 17,000 distinct CDR3 sequences, 45% to 60% found once; its top ten account for around 21%. Treatment described: roughly ten-day PBMC culture with coronavirus spike peptide pools or control peptides (ViraFEST assay). Peptide-pool expansion of antigen-specific T cells preceded TCR sequencing in ViraFEST. The CDR3 is 13 amino acids. Germline V gives CDR1 LNHNV, CDR2 YYDKDF (reference sequence). The source of the sample is a study of vaccination and CD4 T cells after COVID-19. Broader study findings: Median 86.3% of reactive clones detected in convalescent patients emerged only post-vaccination.

The source was CD4+ T cells from blood, cultured in vitro, collected before SARS-CoV-2 vaccination. The V gene is TRBV15, the J gene TRBJ1-1; 7 bases align to TRBD1. This receptor was taken from a human donor who had recovered from COVID-19. The CDR3 bases are TGTGCCACCAGTAGAGGGGGCGGAACTGAAGCTTTCTTT. Protein sequence: CATSRGGGTEAFF.